The rows below give T cell receptor beta chains drawn from one sample of a study of molecular identifiers for immune sequencing clone quantification. TCRdb called the PCR reads again in MiXCR, with one record for every CDR3 protein. The sample contains more than 95,000 distinct CDR3 sequences, approximately 24% of which appear only once. Sample: naive CD8+ T cells from blood, with Jurkat cell RNA spiked in. The receptors were gathered from a human donor in good health. Some libraries in this study had Jurkat cell RNA spiked in. CDR3s include the opening cysteine and the closing phenylalanine or tryptophan. D genes are given only for firm matches. Clone size appears in some rows only: once, few, many, or a class for an expanded clone.

d_gene: NA
j_gene: TRBJ2-1
v_gene: TRBV11-2
abundance: few
CDR3aa: CASSLVYGTHEKYNEQFF
CDR3nt: TGTGCCAGCAGCTTAGTATATGGGACACACGAAAAGTACAATGAGCAGTTCTTC

d_gene: NA
j_gene: TRBJ2-4
v_gene: TRBV13
abundance: many
CDR3aa: CASSASLIAKNIQYF
CDR3nt: TGTGCCAGCAGCGCCAGCTTGATAGCCAAAAACATTCAGTACTTC

d_gene: NA
j_gene: TRBJ1-1
v_gene: TRBV7-2
abundance: many
CDR3aa: CASSFVGTEAFF
CDR3nt: TGTGCCAGCAGCTTCGTGGGGACTGAAGCTTTCTTT

d_gene: TRBD1
j_gene: TRBJ2-3
v_gene: TRBV7-2
abundance: many
CDR3aa: CASSQTTGTFTDTQYF
CDR3nt: TGTGCCAGCAGCCAAACGACAGGGACGTTCACAGATACGCAGTATTTT

d_gene: TRBD2
j_gene: TRBJ2-3
v_gene: TRBV4-3
abundance: many
CDR3aa: CASSQDRTSVSTDTQYF
CDR3nt: TGCGCCAGCAGCCAAGATAGGACTAGCGTTAGCACAGATACGCAGTATTTT

d_gene: NA
j_gene: TRBJ2-3
v_gene: TRBV5-1
abundance: few
CDR3aa: CASSDDQGVNPDTQYF
CDR3nt: TGCGCCAGCAGCGACGACCAAGGTGTCAATCCAGATACGCAGTATTTT

d_gene: TRBD2
j_gene: TRBJ2-2
v_gene: TRBV28
abundance: many
CDR3aa: CASSERLAGGPFSGELFF
CDR3nt: TGTGCCAGCAGTGAACGACTAGCGGGAGGGCCTTTCTCCGGGGAGCTGTTTTTT

d_gene: NA
j_gene: TRBJ2-5
v_gene: TRBV7-6
abundance: many
CDR3aa: CASSFDPGPEETQYF
CDR3nt: TGTGCCAGCAGCTTTGATCCGGGACCCGAGGAGACCCAGTACTTC

d_gene: NA
j_gene: TRBJ2-3
v_gene: TRBV6-4
abundance: many
CDR3aa: CASSSVGAEIQDTQYF
CDR3nt: TGTGCCAGCAGTTCAGTGGGGGCAGAGATACAAGATACGCAGTATTTT

d_gene: TRBD1
j_gene: TRBJ1-5
v_gene: TRBV5-8
abundance: many
CDR3aa: CASSFGQGNQPQHF
CDR3nt: TGTGCCAGCAGCTTCGGACAGGGCAATCAGCCCCAGCATTTT

d_gene: TRBD1
j_gene: TRBJ2-3
v_gene: TRBV7-9
abundance: NA
CDR3aa: CASSPRSLDRASGAQYF
CDR3nt: TGTGCCAGCAGCCCACGCTCCCTTGACAGGGCGTCAGGTGCGCAGTATTTT

d_gene: TRBD1
j_gene: TRBJ1-2
v_gene: TRBV27
abundance: NA
CDR3aa: CASSGQEGGYTF
CDR3nt: TGTGCCAGCTCCGGACAGGAGGGTGGCTACACCTTC

d_gene: TRBD2
j_gene: TRBJ2-1
v_gene: TRBV6-2/TRBV6-3
abundance: many
CDR3aa: CASSYGLAGVGQFF
CDR3nt: TGTGCCAGCAGTTACGGACTAGCGGGAGTAGGGCAGTTCTTC

d_gene: NA
j_gene: TRBJ2-7
v_gene: TRBV20-1
abundance: many
CDR3aa: CSASVAQHSSYEQYF
CDR3nt: TGCAGTGCTAGTGTCGCACAGCATAGCTCCTACGAGCAGTACTTC

d_gene: TRBD1
j_gene: TRBJ2-2
v_gene: TRBV5-5
abundance: few
CDR3aa: CASSLSRGRYTGELFF
CDR3nt: TGTGCCAGCAGCTTGTCCAGGGGGCGATACACCGGGGAGCTGTTTTTT

d_gene: TRBD2
j_gene: TRBJ2-7
v_gene: TRBV6-5
abundance: many
CDR3aa: CASSYSWSGGTIYEQYF
CDR3nt: TGTGCCAGCAGTTACTCTTGGAGCGGGGGGACAATCTACGAGCAGTACTTC

d_gene: NA
j_gene: TRBJ2-7
v_gene: TRBV7-9
abundance: many
CDR3aa: CASSSDLQADIYEQYF
CDR3nt: TGTGCCAGCAGCTCCGACCTACAGGCGGATATATACGAGCAGTACTTC

d_gene: TRBD2
j_gene: TRBJ2-3
v_gene: TRBV13
abundance: NA
CDR3aa: CASSPSGGSDTRYF
CDR3nt: TGTGCCAGCAGCCCTAGCGGGGGTTCGGATACGCGGTATTTT

d_gene: NA
j_gene: TRBJ2-1
v_gene: TRBV20-1
abundance: NA
CDR3aa: CSARVSSSYNEQFF
CDR3nt: TGCAGTGCTAGAGTGTCCAGCTCCTACAATGAGCAGTTCTTC

d_gene: TRBD2
j_gene: TRBJ2-1
v_gene: TRBV29-1
abundance: few
CDR3aa: CSVSPGGLNEQFF
CDR3nt: TGCAGCGTTAGTCCGGGGGGTTTGAATGAGCAGTTCTTC

d_gene: NA
j_gene: TRBJ1-5
v_gene: TRBV21-1
abundance: few
CDR3aa: CASSPQLTGIDQPQHF
CDR3nt: TGTGCCAGCAGCCCCCAATTGACAGGGATCGATCAGCCCCAGCATTTT

d_gene: NA
j_gene: TRBJ2-4
v_gene: TRBV4-3
abundance: many
CDR3aa: CASSQDFDAQEGDIQYF
CDR3nt: TGCGCCAGCAGCCAAGACTTCGACGCACAGGAGGGTGACATTCAGTACTTC

d_gene: NA
j_gene: TRBJ1-5
v_gene: TRBV7-2
abundance: many
CDR3aa: CASSLDTEPQHF
CDR3nt: TGTGCCAGCAGCTTAGACACGGAGCCCCAGCATTTT

d_gene: TRBD2
j_gene: TRBJ2-5
v_gene: TRBV9
abundance: many
CDR3aa: CASSASGGHGETQYF
CDR3nt: TGTGCCAGCAGCGCTAGCGGGGGCCATGGAGAGACCCAGTACTTC

d_gene: TRBD2
j_gene: TRBJ2-5
v_gene: TRBV9
abundance: NA
CDR3aa: CASSGSTLGGLAGETQYF
CDR3nt: TGTGCCAGCAGCGGCTCAACCCTCGGCGGACTAGCAGGAGAGACCCAGTACTTC

d_gene: TRBD1
j_gene: TRBJ2-4
v_gene: TRBV11-2
abundance: many
CDR3aa: CASSLTGGKNIQYF
CDR3nt: TGTGCCAGCAGCTTGACAGGGGGCAAAAACATTCAGTACTTC

d_gene: NA
j_gene: TRBJ1-2
v_gene: TRBV27
abundance: many
CDR3aa: CASSLSGGRGFDYGYTF
CDR3nt: TGTGCCAGCAGTTTAAGTGGAGGTAGAGGGTTTGACTATGGCTACACCTTC

d_gene: NA
j_gene: TRBJ1-5
v_gene: TRBV19
abundance: many
CDR3aa: CASGWTQGDQPQHF
CDR3nt: TGTGCCAGTGGGTGGACACAGGGAGATCAGCCCCAGCATTTT

d_gene: NA
j_gene: TRBJ1-1
v_gene: TRBV12-3/TRBV12-4
abundance: many
CDR3aa: CASSPGEDRYTEAFF
CDR3nt: TGTGCCAGCAGTCCCGGAGAGGACAGATACACTGAAGCTTTCTTT

d_gene: TRBD1
j_gene: TRBJ2-7
v_gene: TRBV6-5
abundance: few
CDR3aa: CASSYSSQGAVGEQYF
CDR3nt: TGTGCCAGCAGTTACTCGTCCCAGGGGGCTGTCGGCGAGCAGTACTTC

d_gene: NA
j_gene: TRBJ2-4
v_gene: TRBV12-2
abundance: many
CDR3aa: CASRLGHKGGLAKNIQYF
CDR3nt: TGTGCAAGTCGCTTAGGGCATAAGGGGGGCCTAGCCAAAAACATTCAGTACTTC

d_gene: TRBD1
j_gene: TRBJ2-7
v_gene: TRBV5-1
abundance: many
CDR3aa: CASSPAFPGGNYEQYF
CDR3nt: TGCGCCAGCAGCCCGGCCTTCCCAGGGGGCAACTACGAGCAGTACTTC

d_gene: TRBD2
j_gene: TRBJ2-3
v_gene: TRBV20-1
abundance: NA
CDR3aa: CSARKRDGGYRTDTQYF
CDR3nt: TGCAGTGCGCGGAAGCGGGACGGGGGATATCGCACAGATACGCAGTATTTT

d_gene: TRBD1
j_gene: TRBJ2-1
v_gene: TRBV6-2/TRBV6-3
abundance: NA
CDR3aa: CASSYSLRQGGRNEQFF
CDR3nt: TGTGCCAGCAGTTACTCCCTAAGACAGGGGGGGAGGAATGAGCAGTTCTTC

d_gene: NA
j_gene: TRBJ2-7
v_gene: TRBV20-1
abundance: many
CDR3aa: CSAVTRGPPEQYF
CDR3nt: TGCAGTGCCGTGACGAGGGGCCCTCCCGAGCAGTACTTC

d_gene: TRBD2
j_gene: TRBJ2-7
v_gene: TRBV10-3
abundance: NA
CDR3aa: CAISATGGGPYEQYF
CDR3nt: TGTGCCATCAGTGCGACCGGGGGGGGCCCCTACGAGCAGTACTTC

d_gene: TRBD2
j_gene: TRBJ2-2
v_gene: TRBV6-5
abundance: many
CDR3aa: CASSYQPSGGTGELFF
CDR3nt: TGTGCCAGCAGTTACCAACCTAGCGGGGGAACCGGGGAGCTGTTTTTT

d_gene: NA
j_gene: TRBJ1-1
v_gene: TRBV12-3/TRBV12-4
abundance: many
CDR3aa: CASGKTVTEAFF
CDR3nt: TGTGCCAGCGGCAAGACAGTCACTGAAGCTTTCTTT

d_gene: NA
j_gene: TRBJ2-7
v_gene: TRBV21-1
abundance: many
CDR3aa: CASSKEAVIGTGAAYEQYF
CDR3nt: TGTGCCAGCAGCAAAGAGGCGGTCATCGGGACAGGGGCAGCCTACGAGCAGTACTTC

d_gene: TRBD1
j_gene: TRBJ2-6
v_gene: TRBV14
abundance: many
CDR3aa: CASSQWDRGFTGANVLTF
CDR3nt: TGTGCCAGCAGCCAATGGGACAGGGGGTTTACTGGGGCCAACGTCCTGACTTTC

d_gene: NA
j_gene: TRBJ2-6
v_gene: TRBV5-1
abundance: many
CDR3aa: CASRTNSGANVLTF
CDR3nt: TGCGCCAGCAGAACAAACTCTGGGGCCAACGTCCTGACTTTC

d_gene: TRBD2
j_gene: TRBJ2-1
v_gene: TRBV29-1
abundance: few
CDR3aa: CSVEGGGGEQFF
CDR3nt: TGCAGCGTTGAAGGGGGCGGGGGTGAGCAGTTCTTC

d_gene: TRBD2
j_gene: TRBJ2-5
v_gene: TRBV5-1
abundance: many
CDR3aa: CASGPGTSGGETQYF
CDR3nt: TGCGCCAGCGGACCCGGGACTAGCGGGGGAGAGACCCAGTACTTC

d_gene: NA
j_gene: TRBJ1-4
v_gene: TRBV20-1
abundance: many
CDR3aa: CSAVRVSTNEKLFF
CDR3nt: TGCAGTGCTGTCCGGGTGTCAACTAATGAAAAACTGTTTTTT

d_gene: NA
j_gene: TRBJ1-5
v_gene: TRBV9
abundance: many
CDR3aa: CASSVAAGDQPQHF
CDR3nt: TGTGCCAGCAGCGTAGCGGCAGGGGATCAGCCCCAGCATTTT

d_gene: TRBD1
j_gene: TRBJ2-7
v_gene: TRBV27
abundance: many
CDR3aa: CASSFRQGQGNEQYF
CDR3nt: TGTGCCAGCAGTTTCCGCCAAGGACAGGGGAACGAGCAGTACTTC

d_gene: NA
j_gene: TRBJ1-1
v_gene: TRBV24-1
abundance: many
CDR3aa: CATSDGQNTEAFF
CDR3nt: TGTGCCACCAGTGACGGACAGAACACTGAAGCTTTCTTT

d_gene: NA
j_gene: TRBJ1-5
v_gene: TRBV7-9
abundance: NA
CDR3aa: CARSLLGNQPPHF
CDR3nt: TGTGCCCGCAGCCTTCTTGGAAATCAGCCCCCGCATTTT

d_gene: NA
j_gene: TRBJ1-1
v_gene: TRBV27
abundance: many
CDR3aa: CASSLGERGTEAFF
CDR3nt: TGTGCCAGCAGTTTAGGAGAAAGGGGCACTGAAGCTTTCTTT

d_gene: NA
j_gene: TRBJ1-2
v_gene: TRBV6-2/TRBV6-3
abundance: few
CDR3aa: CASSLRVYGYTF
CDR3nt: TGTGCCAGCAGTTTACGAGTCTATGGCTACACCTTC